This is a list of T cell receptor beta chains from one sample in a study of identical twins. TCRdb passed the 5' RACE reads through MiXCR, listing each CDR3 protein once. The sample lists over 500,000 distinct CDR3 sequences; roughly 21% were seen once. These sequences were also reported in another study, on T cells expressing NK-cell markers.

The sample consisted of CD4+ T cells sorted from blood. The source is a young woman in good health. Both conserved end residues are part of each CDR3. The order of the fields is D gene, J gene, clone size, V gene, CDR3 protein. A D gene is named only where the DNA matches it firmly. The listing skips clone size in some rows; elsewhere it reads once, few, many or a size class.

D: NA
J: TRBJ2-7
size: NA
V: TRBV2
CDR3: CASSEPQVKYEQYF

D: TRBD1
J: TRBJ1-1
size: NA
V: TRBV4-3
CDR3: CASSPNRGTEAFF

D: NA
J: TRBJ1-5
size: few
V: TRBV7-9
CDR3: CASSLGRKRGQPQHF

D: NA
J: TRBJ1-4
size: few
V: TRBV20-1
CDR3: CSAPAGGNGEKLFF

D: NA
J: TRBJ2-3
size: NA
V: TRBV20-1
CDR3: CSATPSPPDTQYF

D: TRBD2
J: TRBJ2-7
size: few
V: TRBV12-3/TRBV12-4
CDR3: CASSFLASGGPSREQYF

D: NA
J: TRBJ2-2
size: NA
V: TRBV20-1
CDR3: CSAREGRIRTGELFF

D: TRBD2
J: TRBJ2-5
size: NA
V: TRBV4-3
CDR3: CASSTLAGVRETQYF

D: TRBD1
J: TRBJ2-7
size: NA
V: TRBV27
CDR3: CASSRQGRGSYEQYF

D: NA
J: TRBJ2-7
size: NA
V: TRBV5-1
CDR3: CASSQYRDTTYEQYF

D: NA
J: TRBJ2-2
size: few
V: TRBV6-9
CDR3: CASSYLNTARGELFF

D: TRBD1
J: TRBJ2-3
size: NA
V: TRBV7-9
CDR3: CASSLNLRTGSTDTQYF

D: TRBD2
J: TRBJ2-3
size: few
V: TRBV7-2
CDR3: CASSLQASGYTDTQYF

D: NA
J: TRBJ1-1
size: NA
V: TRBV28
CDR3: CASIRQTNTEAFF

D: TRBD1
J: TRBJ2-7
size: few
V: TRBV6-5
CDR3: CASSYSGTGPGEQYF

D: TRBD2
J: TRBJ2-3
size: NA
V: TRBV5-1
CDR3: CASSLWLAGAKDTQYF

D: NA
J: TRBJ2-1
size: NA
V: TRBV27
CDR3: CASRRKTYNEQFF

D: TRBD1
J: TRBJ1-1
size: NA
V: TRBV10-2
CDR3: CASSIDRDGEAFF

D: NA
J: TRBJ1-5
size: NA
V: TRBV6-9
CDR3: CASSWENQPQHF

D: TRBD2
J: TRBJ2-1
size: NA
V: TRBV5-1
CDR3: CASSPAGGGDDEQFF

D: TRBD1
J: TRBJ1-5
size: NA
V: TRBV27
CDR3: CASSTHRGKANQPQHF

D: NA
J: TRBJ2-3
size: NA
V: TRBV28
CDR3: CASTEGGRTDTQYF

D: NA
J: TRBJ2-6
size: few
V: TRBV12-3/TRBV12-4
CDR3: CASSPFSAVSSGANVLTF

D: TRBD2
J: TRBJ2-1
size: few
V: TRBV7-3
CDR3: CASSLTFAAGYHEQFF

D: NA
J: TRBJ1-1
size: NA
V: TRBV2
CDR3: CASSGADNTEAFF

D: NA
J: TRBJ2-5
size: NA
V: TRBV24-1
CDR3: CATSDNRDRRETQYF

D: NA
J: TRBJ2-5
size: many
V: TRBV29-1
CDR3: CSVDTGRRETQYF

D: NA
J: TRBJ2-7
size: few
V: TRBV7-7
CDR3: CASSLGIGGNYEQYF

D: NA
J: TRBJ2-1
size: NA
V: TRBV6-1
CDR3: CASSTTRYLSSYNEQFF

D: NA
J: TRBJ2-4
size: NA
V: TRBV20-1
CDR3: CSAEPDRDIQYF

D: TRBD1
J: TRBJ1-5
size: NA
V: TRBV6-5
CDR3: CASSSTGERVQPQHF

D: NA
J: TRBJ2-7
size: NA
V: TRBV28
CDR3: CASSSPSFLHGGYEQYF

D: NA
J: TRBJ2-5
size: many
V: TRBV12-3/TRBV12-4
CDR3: CASSPVYVGERGTQYF

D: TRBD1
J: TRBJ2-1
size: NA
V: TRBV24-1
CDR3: CATSGTGSRNEQFF

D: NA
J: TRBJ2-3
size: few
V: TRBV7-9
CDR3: CASTSEDTQYF

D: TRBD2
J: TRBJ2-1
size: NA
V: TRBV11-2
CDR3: CASSAGTSGRSSYNEQFF

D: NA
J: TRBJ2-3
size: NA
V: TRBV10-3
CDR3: CAIQFSDTQYF

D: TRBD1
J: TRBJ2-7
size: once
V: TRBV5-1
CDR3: CASSLFSSSGQWSYEQYF

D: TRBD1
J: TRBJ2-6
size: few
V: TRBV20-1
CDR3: CSAPTGGSSGANVLTF

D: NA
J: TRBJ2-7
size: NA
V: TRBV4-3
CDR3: CASSQRAGSDYEQYF

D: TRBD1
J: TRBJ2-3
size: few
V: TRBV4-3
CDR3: CASSQDRTGATQYF

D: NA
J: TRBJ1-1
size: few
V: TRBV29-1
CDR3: CSVADTEAFF

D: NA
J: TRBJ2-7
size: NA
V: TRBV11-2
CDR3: CASSLGRSSSYEQYF

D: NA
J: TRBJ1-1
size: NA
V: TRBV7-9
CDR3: CASSFGGGTEAFF

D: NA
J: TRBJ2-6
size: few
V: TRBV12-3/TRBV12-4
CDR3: CASIRGSGANVLTF

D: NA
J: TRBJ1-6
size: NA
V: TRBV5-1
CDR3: CASKVQTESPLHF

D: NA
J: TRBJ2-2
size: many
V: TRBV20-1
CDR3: CSASGENTGELFF

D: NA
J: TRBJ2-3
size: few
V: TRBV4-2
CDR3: CASSQVFIGTGSDTQYF

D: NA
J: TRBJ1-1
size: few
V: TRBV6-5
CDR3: CASSYPGGGRGGTEAFF